This T cell receptor (beta chain) comes out of a study of Ad26.COV2.S vaccination and SARS-CoV-2 variants. As for the study in general: Intramuscular Ad26.COV2.S doses were given once or twice, 56 days apart. General study results and limits: Substantial breadth in spike-specific CD8+ and CD4+ T cell responses was reportedly seen after vaccination. Individuals receiving vaccine had higher spike-specific TCR breadth than placebo recipients did.

Generated by immunoSEQ multiplex PCR, the TCRdb table keeps only in-frame clones and is missing some. The sample includes more than 400,000 clones, 92% of them seen just once. The CDR3 loop spans 15 amino acids. The V end lost 3 bases, the J end lost 2 bases, and 13 bases lay between the germline ends. Germline CDR1 and CDR2: SGHAT and FQNNGV. Treatment meaning: around 19 received Ad26.COV2.S at low or high dose, single or two shots; about 5 received placebo; per-sample allocation not given. Sampling was done on day 63 after the first vaccine or placebo injection. The individual, an adult aged 18-55 years, was a donor in Boston. Details on this clone: Its specificity is unknown.

Sequences were derived from peripheral blood, sampled in a trial of Ad26.COV2.S vaccine versus placebo. The chain couples TRBV11-2 to TRBJ2-5; D is uncertain. The sequence was collected from a person aged 18-65 years who received the Ad26.COV2.S COVID-19 vaccine or a placebo. The CDR3 spells CASSFTPAGQETQYF. The CDR3 nucleotides read TGTGCCAGCAGCTTCACCCCGGCAGGACAAGAGACCCAGTACTTC.